Described below is a single T cell receptor (beta chain) sequence and its context. The data are from a study of T cell changes during pregnancy in multiple sclerosis. The CDR3 runs to 17 residues. Germline values: CDR1 SNHLY, CDR2 FYNNEI. Trimming removed 3 bases at V and 2 bases at J, with 17 bases between. TCRdb's table, derived via immunoSEQ multiplex PCR, lists solely in-frame clones and lacks some. The profile covers roughly 30,000 clones, with approximately 91% appearing a single time and 0.45% to 0.7% taken by the ten largest. Specimen: CD4+ T cells from peripheral blood mononuclear cells, collected in the first trimester of pregnancy. This TCR was recovered from a female donor in good health, enrolled as a control in a pregnancy study. The chain has TRBV2 and TRBJ2-4; D is perhaps TRBD2 (6 bases). Here the CDR3 DNA reads TGTGCCAGCAGTGATCCGACTAGGCGACAAACCAAAAACATTCAGTACTTC. Translation gives CASSDPTRRQTKNIQYF.